The clone carrying this TCR beta chain was observed a handful of times. The sample comes from a study of blood T cell repertoires in COVID-19. For the study at large: Donors in the United States, Italy and Spain gave samples during acute or convalescent COVID-19. T cells, B-cell-depleted T cells, or PBMCs supplied cDNA or gDNA.

As processed by the authors: Using reference gene primer amplification, nucleated cell counts were estimated. Generated by immunoSEQ multiplex PCR, the TCRdb table keeps only in-frame clones and is missing some. The D gene and trimming were derived from the DNA, and the V and J assignments and clone size from that table. Among some 270,000 clones, about 88% were seen once, and the ten largest hold less than 5%. The junction had 5 bases not matched to a gene; V was cut back by 4 bases and J by 6 bases. Germline V lookup: CDR1 SGHNT, CDR2 YYREEE (reference sequence). This CDR3 has 13 amino acids. This TCR was recovered from a woman in her thirties or forties who had recovered from COVID-19. V usage is TRBV5-4 and J usage is TRBJ2-3; TRBD1 matches at 7 bases. The sequencing sample was made of peripheral blood. CDR3 nucleotide sequence: TGTGCCAGCAGCCGGGACAGCCGGGATACGCAGTATTTT. Amino acids: CASSRDSRDTQYF.